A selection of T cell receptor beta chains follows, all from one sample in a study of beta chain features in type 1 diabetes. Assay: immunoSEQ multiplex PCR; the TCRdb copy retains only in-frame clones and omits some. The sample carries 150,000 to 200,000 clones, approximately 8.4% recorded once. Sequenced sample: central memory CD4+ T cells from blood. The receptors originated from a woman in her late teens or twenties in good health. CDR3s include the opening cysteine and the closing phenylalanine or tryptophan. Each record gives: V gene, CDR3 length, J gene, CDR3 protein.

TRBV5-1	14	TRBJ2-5	CASSPQGAGETQYF
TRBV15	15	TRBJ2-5	CATSRDRGLGETQYF
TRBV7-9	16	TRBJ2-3	CASSRRSGGHTDTQYF
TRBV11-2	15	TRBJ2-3	CASSGQFSSTDTQYF
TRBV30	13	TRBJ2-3	CACKTSAGDTQYF
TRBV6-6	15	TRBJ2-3	CASSGRTGRSDTQYF
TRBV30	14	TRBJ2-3	CAWSVADYTDTQYF
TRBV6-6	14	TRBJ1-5	CASRGGLGNQPQHF
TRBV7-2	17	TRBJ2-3	CASSSWTSGGGRDTQYF
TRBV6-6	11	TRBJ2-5	CASSPQETQYF
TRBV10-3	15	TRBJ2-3	CAISEGLADTDTQYF
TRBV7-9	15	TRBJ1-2	CASSEGGAANYGYTF